The clone carrying this T cell receptor (beta chain) showed up just a few times. The data stem from a study of blood T cell repertoires in COVID-19. Study at large: Donors in the United States, Italy and Spain gave samples during acute or convalescent COVID-19.

Generated by immunoSEQ multiplex PCR, the TCRdb table keeps only in-frame clones and is missing some. The sample includes more than 95,000 clones, approximately 87% seen only once; the top ten take approximately 2.5%. This CDR3 has 15 residues. Trimming removed 0 bases from V and 7 bases from J; junction bases left unmatched: 5. The V gene's germline CDR1 is MGHRA and CDR2 YSYEKL. Sequencing input: peripheral blood. The chain is built from TRBV4-1 and TRBJ2-1, with TRBD2 matching over 8 bases. This TCR was recovered from a man aged 30 to 45 with acute or convalescent COVID-19. CDR3 nucleotide sequence: TGCGCCAGCAGCCAAGAACCGGGCGGGGGGAATGAGCAGTTCTTC. This encodes CASSQEPGGGNEQFF.